A single sample gave rise to the 5 T cell receptor beta chains below, sequenced in a study of siplizumab effects on memory and regulatory T cells. Only in-frame clones appear in the TCRdb table, and some are missing; sequencing was by immunoSEQ multiplex PCR. The repertoire holds around 83,000 clones, 70% to 90% seen once, with 15% in the top ten. The material sequenced was CD4+ T cells sorted from blood. All receptors come from a human donor in good health.

J is TRBJ1-2 and V is TRBV25-1, with D possibly matching TRBD1 (6 bases). Germline CDR1 is MGHDK and CDR2 is SYGVNS. V gave up 7 bases and J gave up 7 bases, with 19 bases separating them. The CDR3 spans 14 residues. The DNA for the CDR3 is TGTGCCAGCACCCCCTCAAACAGGGTGGGTGGCTACACCTTC. Translation gives CASTPSNRVGGYTF.

The CDR3 region has the DNA TGTGCCAGCAGCGTAACGCAGGGGTATGGCTACACCTTC. The encoded protein is CASSVTQGYGYTF. V usage is TRBV9 and J usage is TRBJ1-2, with D possibly being TRBD1 (6 bases). V was clipped by 1 base and J by 5 bases, with 9 bases between them. The CDR3 covers 13 residues. Germline V gene sequence: CDR1 SGDLS, CDR2 YYNGEE.

The chain carries TRBV5-6 and TRBJ2-3, with 10 bases aligning to TRBD2. Germline values: CDR1 SGHDT, CDR2 YYEEEE. This CDR3 has 15 residues. Germline trimming cut 4 bases from V and 0 bases from J; bases unmatched to any gene: 2. The CDR3 spells CASSPGLASTDTQYF. The CDR3 bases are TGTGCCAGCAGCCCGGGACTAGCGAGCACAGATACGCAGTATTTT. Together with reference TRBV5-6 and TRBJ2-3, the CDR3 gives the full variable domain: DAGVTQSPTHLIKTRGQQVTLRCSPKSGHDTVSWYQQALGQGPQFIFQYYEEEERQRGNFPDRFSGHQFPNYSSELNVNALLLGDSALYLCASSPGLASTDTQYFGPGTRLTVL.

The chain carries TRBV7-3 and TRBJ1-1, with TRBD1 matching over 8 bases. There are 14 residues in the CDR3. The ends lost 5 bases at V and 3 bases at J; junction bases unmatched: 5. Germline values: CDR1 SGHTA, CDR2 FQGTGA. The CDR3 region is CASSLRGPDTEAFF. The CDR3 DNA is TGTGCCAGCAGCCTCAGGGGGCCGGACACTGAAGCTTTCTTT.

To note about this clone: At the DNA level, this CDR3 is encoded by other sequences in the same sample as well. This chain connects TRBV4-3 to TRBJ2-5; no definite D call. Trimming stripped 0 bases from V and 4 bases from J, with 6 bases between. This CDR3 contains 13 residues. CDR1 LGHNA and CDR2 YSLEER come from the germline V gene. This chain's CDR3 is CASSQDRRETQYF. CDR3 DNA: TGCGCCAGCAGCCAAGATCGACGAGAGACCCAGTACTTC.